The rows below give T cell receptor beta chains drawn from one sample of a study of beta chain features in type 1 diabetes. Data came from immunoSEQ multiplex PCR; TCRdb stores just in-frame clones and leaves some out. The sample consists of nearly 700,000 clones, 13% of them appearing once. Sequenced input: naive CD4+ T cells from blood. The receptors here all came from a man between 18 and 29 years old with type 1 diabetes. CDR3s include the opening cysteine and the closing phenylalanine or tryptophan. D genes are given only for firm matches. Where a row states a size, it is once, few, many or the class of an expanded clone; other rows omit it.

clone size	V gene	D gene	J gene	CDR3 DNA	CDR3 protein
-	TRBV4-2	TRBD2	TRBJ2-3	TGTGCCAGCAGCCAACGGACCATAGCGGGGGGGCCTGGAGATACGCAGTATTTT	CASSQRTIAGGPGDTQYF
-	TRBV9	TRBD1	TRBJ2-2	TGTGCCAGCACCAGGGGGCAGGGGAACACCGGGGAGCTGTTTTTT	CASTRGQGNTGELFF
few	TRBV11-2	-	TRBJ2-3	TGTGCCAGCAGCGGTTCCGTCCGAGGCACAGATACGCAGTATTTT	CASSGSVRGTDTQYF
few	TRBV15	-	TRBJ2-5	TGTGCCACCAGCCGGGACTCCCAAGAGACCCAGTACTTC	CATSRDSQETQYF
few	TRBV29-1	-	TRBJ2-5	TGCAGCGCAACAGGGAGGGGAGAGACCCAGTACTTC	CSATGRGETQYF
-	TRBV28	-	TRBJ2-1	TGTGCCAGCAGTCCCTCGTACGAGCAGTTCTTC	CASSPSYEQFF
few	TRBV13	TRBD1	TRBJ1-2	TGTGCCAGCAGCTCTGACAGGGGCTATGGCTACACCTTC	CASSSDRGYGYTF
-	TRBV23-1	-	TRBJ2-4	TGCGCCAGCAGTCAATCGGAAGAGGAAAGTCCCTGTGGAGCCAAAAACATTCAGTACTTC	CASSQSEEESPCGAKNIQYF
-	TRBV30	TRBD2	TRBJ2-5	TGTGCCTGGAGTGTTTTGGGAAAAGCGGGGGAAGAGACCCAGTACTTC	CAWSVLGKAGEETQYF
-	TRBV30	-	TRBJ1-4	TGTGCCTGGAGGCCCGAGACGTATGAAAAACTGTTTTTT	CAWRPETYEKLFF
-	TRBV14	-	TRBJ2-5	TGTGCCAGCAGCCAGAGGTTCTGGGGGAAGGAGACCCAGTACTTC	CASSQRFWGKETQYF
-	TRBV7-7	-	TRBJ2-2	TGTGCTAGCAGCTTAGCACAGAGCACCGGGGAGCTGTTTTTT	CASSLAQSTGELFF
-	TRBV7-2	TRBD1	TRBJ2-1	TGTGCCAGCAGCCTACGACGACAGGGAAATGAGCAGTTCTTC	CASSLRRQGNEQFF
-	TRBV6-5	-	TRBJ1-2	TGTGCCAGCAGTCAAGGATGGGGCTACACCTTC	CASSQGWGYTF
-	TRBV4-2	TRBD2	TRBJ2-1	TGTGCCAGCAGCCAAGATCAAGGTAGCGGGGGGGTCAATGAGCAGTTCTTC	CASSQDQGSGGVNEQFF
-	TRBV18	TRBD2	TRBJ2-3	TGTGCCAGCTCACCTGGGACTAGCGGGATCACAGATACGCAGTATTTT	CASSPGTSGITDTQYF
few	TRBV7-8	-	TRBJ1-1	TGTGCCAGCAGCCCTAACACTGGTGAAGCTTTCTTT	CASSPNTGEAFF
-	TRBV11-3	TRBD1	TRBJ1-2	TGTGCCAGCGAAAAAGAGGGGGCACATGGCTACACCTTC	CASEKEGAHGYTF
-	TRBV14	-	TRBJ1-1	TGTGCCAGCAGCCAGGGTCGGTTCACTGAAGCTTTCTTT	CASSQGRFTEAFF
-	TRBV20-1	-	TRBJ1-2	TGCAGTGCTAGTCCGGGATATGGCTACACCTTC	CSASPGYGYTF